The clone carrying this T cell receptor beta chain was detected only a few times. Antigen: not known. Between the trimmed V and J ends, which lost 6 bases and 2 bases, there was a span of 12 bases. The germline gives CDR1 LNHDA, CDR2 SQIVND (reference sequence). This CDR3 is 14 amino acids long. From the 5' RACE reads, TCRdb called clonotypes with MiXCR, one entry per CDR3 protein. Altogether about 200,000 distinct CDR3 sequences are present, 9.5% being singletons, with the ten largest covering roughly 4%. These data belong to a study of T-cell memory formation after mild COVID-19. Across the whole study: TCR clusters largely stayed donor specific.

Study-wide results and limits: Clones contracting across day 15 to 85 had a balanced CD4/CD8 profile; later expanding clones leaned CD4+.

The sequencing sample was made of PBMCs or a T cell subset sorted from them (not recorded which). The clonotype comes from a man between 18 and 29 years old who had mild COVID-19 (a few samples of this study predate the infection). Cell type and time point are not known. The chain uses TRBV19 and TRBJ2-3; TRBD2 is a possible D gene (6 bases). The DNA of the CDR3 is TGTGCCAGTAGCCGGGGGTCGGTCACAGATACGCAGTATTTT. It codes for CASSRGSVTDTQYF.